This TCR beta chain was documented in a study of cytomegalovirus exposure and HLA in healthy donors. About this clone: Its antigen is as yet unknown.

In the PCR, 60 Vbeta and 13 Jbeta primers were used. TCRdb's table, derived via immunoSEQ multiplex PCR, lists solely in-frame clones and lacks some. Here the sample spans more than 110,000 clones, roughly 80% being singletons. Germline CDR1 is SGHNT and CDR2 is YENEEA. The CDR3 extends over 15 amino acids. V gave up 4 bases and J gave up 3 bases; unmatched junction bases: 5. Findings of the study overall: In a later analysis, specific HLA alleles were associated with approximately 17,000 TCR beta sequences at a 0.05 false discovery rate. TCR beta sequences reportedly predicted most subjects' HLA-A and HLA-B alleles accurately. Later, TCR association rates were found to vary by HLA locus, highest for DRB1 and lowest for HLA-C. In vitro, three CMV-associated chains proved specific for CMV antigens.

This clonotype was sampled from a man aged 35 to 55 in good health and CMV-seropositive. Sample: PBMCs. This chain uses TRBV11-3 with TRBJ2-4; 8 bases map to TRBD1. CDR3 in amino acids: CASSSTGAGKNIQYF. CDR3 DNA sequence: TGTGCCAGCAGCTCGACAGGGGCTGGCAAAAACATTCAGTACTTC. Variable domain in full (rest from reference TRBV11-3 and TRBJ2-4): EAGVVQSPRYKIIEKKQPVAFWCNPISGHNTLYWYLQNLGQGPELLIRYENEEAVDDSQLPKDRFSAERLKGVDSTLKIQPAELGDSAVYLCASSSTGAGKNIQYFGAGTRLSVL.